The clone carrying this T cell receptor beta chain was seen many times. Its antigen is unidentified. Study results and limitations: In terms of TCR gene usage, tumor memory CD4+ T cells clustered together with blood and lymph node memory CD4+ cells, as well as with lymph node naive CD4+ cells. Greatest tumor Treg TCR overlap was with tumor naive CD4+ cells.

Treg sorting used a CD4+CD25+CD127-/low gate. TCRdb used MiXCR to reprocess the 5' RACE reads, holding one entry per CDR3 protein. This sample has 8,500 to 13,000 distinct CDR3 sequences, with approximately 17% found just once. The germline gives CDR1 MDHEN, CDR2 SYDVKM. Trimming pared 6 bases from V and 11 bases from J, leaving 15 bases between. There are 12 residues in the CDR3. The clonotype comes from a female donor with breast cancer. Sequenced input: Tregs sorted from a lymph node. The chain uses TRBV28 and TRBJ2-3, with a possible D match to TRBD1 (6 bases). CDR3 sequence reads: CASRGQSPMQYF. CDR3 coding DNA: TGTGCCAGCAGAGGACAGTCCCCTATGCAGTATTTT.